This T cell receptor beta chain is from a study of chemoradiotherapy in HPV16-positive cancers. Study-wide background: A couple of HPV16-positive patients' cells yielded candidate HPV-specific clones and common motifs.

On this clone itself: The antigen is unknown.

V lost 3 bases, J lost 7 bases, and 21 bases lay in between. Germline CDR1 and CDR2: KGHSH and LQKENI. The CDR3 consists of 16 residues. Sequencing used immunoSEQ multiplex PCR; TCRdb keeps in-frame clones, though not all of them. The repertoire includes 8,200 or so clones, around nine tenths of them detected once, and around 3.2% sits in the top ten. Overall study findings and caveats: The functional HPV-specific definition rests on just a couple of HPV16-positive patients.

V usage is TRBV18 and J usage is TRBJ1-1; D unresolved. The clonotype was recovered from a human donor with HPV-associated anogenital cancer. Source: tumor tissue, taken from a patient who underwent chemoradiotherapy. CDR3 DNA: TGTGCCAGCTCACCGACGATGTCCCGGGGAGGAGGTGAAGCTTTCTTT. Translated, it gives CASSPTMSRGGGEAFF.